The next 11 T cell receptor beta chains were all read from a single sample in a study of blood T cell repertoires in COVID-19. Profiled with immunoSEQ multiplex PCR; TCRdb holds only in-frame clones, not every one. The data contain 390,000 or so clones, about nine tenths of them seen just once; the ten biggest clones take up almost 1.5%. Input material: peripheral blood. The source of these receptors is a woman aged 25 to 39 with active or convalescent COVID-19.

The rearrangement joins TRBV19 to TRBJ1-5; weak D call: TRBD1 (6 bases). Germline assignment: CDR1 LNHDA and CDR2 SQIVND (reference sequence). V was pared by 10 bases and J by 4 bases, with 20 bases between. The length of the CDR3 is 15 residues. The CDR3 here is CATAPLGQGNQPQHF. In nucleotides, the CDR3 is TGTGCCACCGCCCCGCTGGGGCAGGGGAATCAGCCCCAGCATTTT.

On this clone itself: Additional DNA sequences in this sample encode the identical CDR3. The chain links TRBV5-1 to TRBJ2-7, with TRBD1 matching over 8 bases. The V gene's germline CDR1 is SGHRS and CDR2 YFSETQ. With V trimmed by 4 bases and J by 5 bases, 2 bases remained unmatched. This CDR3 is 12 amino acids long. Here the CDR3 DNA reads TGCGCCAGCAGCCTGACAGGGGACGAGCAGTACTTC. Residues: CASSLTGDEQYF.

The J gene is TRBJ2-3, the V gene TRBV2, with D possibly TRBD1 on 6 matching bases. Germline-derived CDR1 and CDR2 are SNHLY and FYNNEI. V lost 6 bases and J 6 bases, leaving 10 bases between the germline ends. This CDR3 has 12 residues. The CDR3 region is CASRRTADTQYF. The DNA of the CDR3 is TGTGCCAGCAGGAGGACAGCTGATACGCAGTATTTT.

The chain has TRBV19 and TRBJ1-5; D gene uncertain. Germline values: CDR1 LNHDA, CDR2 SQIVND (reference sequence). This CDR3 is built from 15 residues. Trimming removed 5 bases at V and 4 bases at J, with 15 bases between. The CDR3 region has the DNA TGTGCCAGTAGTGCTCCGGGAATCCTTAATCAGCCCCAGCATTTT. Residues: CASSAPGILNQPQHF.

The rearrangement uses TRBV6-5 and TRBJ2-7; a possible D gene is TRBD2 (6 bases). This CDR3 comprises 15 residues. Germline V gene sequence: CDR1 MNHEY, CDR2 SVGAGI. The V end lost 0 bases, the J end lost 3 bases, and 12 bases lay between the germline ends. The CDR3 nucleotides read TGTGCCAGCAGTTACTCGAATGGAGGGAACTACGAGCAGTACTTC. It translates to CASSYSNGGNYEQYF.

The CDR3 DNA reads as TGTGCCAGCAGTTACGGGGCTGGATCAAGCGAGCAGTACTTC. This codes for CASSYGAGSSEQYF. The chain is built from TRBV6-5 and TRBJ2-7, with D possibly matching TRBD1 (5 bases). This CDR3 is built from 14 residues. The V end lost 2 bases, the J end lost 6 bases, and 14 bases lay between the germline ends. Per the germline V gene, CDR1 is MNHEY and CDR2 is SVGAGI.

The rearrangement links TRBV7-9 to TRBJ2-7; 8 bases fit TRBD2. The germline V gene has CDR1 SEHNR and CDR2 FQNEAQ (reference sequence). V was pared by 0 bases and J by 5 bases, with 9 bases of the junction left unmatched. The CDR3 runs to 16 residues. CDR3 amino acids: CASSLAQREGQNEQYF. The CDR3 coding sequence is TGTGCCAGCAGCTTAGCGCAACGGGAGGGCCAAAACGAGCAGTACTTC.

The sample holds one count of this clone. This sequence joins TRBV27 and TRBJ1-1, with 8 bases that match TRBD1. The V and J ends lost 3 bases and 3 bases, in that order; junction bases with no gene match: 3. Germline loops: CDR1 MNHEY, CDR2 SMNVEV (reference sequence). The CDR3 is 14 amino acids. Here the CDR3 reads CASSFPGGHTEAFF. The CDR3 bases are TGTGCCAGCAGTTTCCCAGGGGGCCACACTGAAGCTTTCTTT.

This clone was recorded only once. V usage is TRBV19 and J usage is TRBJ2-3; 8 nucleotides line up with TRBD1. V shed 1 base, J shed 5 bases, and the junction held 8 bases outside the gene matches. This CDR3 comprises 16 residues. The V gene's germline CDR1 is LNHDA and CDR2 SQIVND (reference sequence). DNA of the CDR3: TGTGCCAGTAGTATAGGTCCAGGGGGCGCGGGAGATACGCAGTATTTT. The encoded protein is CASSIGPGGAGDTQYF.

The chain recombines TRBV28 with TRBJ2-7; D is undetermined. Germline CDR1 is MDHEN and CDR2 is SYDVKM. V shed 4 bases and J shed 4 bases, with 5 bases lying between them. This CDR3 contains 11 residues. CDR3: CASSSLYEQYF. CDR3 DNA sequence: TGTGCCAGCAGTTCCTTGTACGAGCAGTACTTC.

The V and J genes are TRBV4-1 and TRBJ2-3, with 7 bases lining up with TRBD2. The CDR3 runs to 16 residues. The germline gives CDR1 MGHRA, CDR2 YSYEKL. V trimming: 4 bases; J trimming: 2 bases; junction bases outside the gene matches: 9. This CDR3 is CASSPVLAAYTDTQYF. The CDR3 DNA reads TGCGCCAGCAGCCCCGTCCTAGCGGCTTACACAGATACGCAGTATTTT.